A selection of T cell receptor beta chains follows, all from one sample in a study of cytomegalovirus exposure and HLA in healthy donors. Data came from immunoSEQ multiplex PCR; TCRdb stores just in-frame clones and leaves some out. Here the sample spans tens of thousands of clones, roughly 79% being singletons. The sequencing sample was made of PBMCs. Receptors originate from a male donor in good health and CMV-seronegative. Each CDR3 is given without its conserved first and last residue.

CDR3aa: ASSLGTGGVRGTIY
j_gene: TRBJ1-3
v_gene: TRBV28

CDR3aa: ASSPQDRVREQY
j_gene: TRBJ2-7
v_gene: TRBV13

CDR3aa: ATQGSHSGNTIY
j_gene: TRBJ1-3
v_gene: TRBV19

CDR3aa: ASSSYRQGQETQY
j_gene: TRBJ2-5
v_gene: TRBV7-9

CDR3aa: ASSFYVGSSYNSPLH
j_gene: TRBJ1-6
v_gene: TRBV27

CDR3aa: ASSGQGGAGANVLT
j_gene: TRBJ2-6
v_gene: TRBV5-6

CDR3aa: ASSSGQGAGYT
j_gene: TRBJ1-2
v_gene: TRBV5-1

CDR3aa: ASSLAMNTGGTYEQY
j_gene: TRBJ2-7
v_gene: TRBV7-2

CDR3aa: ASSVGASGAYEQY
j_gene: TRBJ2-7
v_gene: TRBV9

CDR3aa: ASSVAEQGSTEAF
j_gene: TRBJ1-1
v_gene: TRBV9

CDR3aa: ASSPGTGGPTGELF
j_gene: TRBJ2-2
v_gene: TRBV5-6

CDR3aa: ASSVGSGVGNEQF
j_gene: TRBJ2-1
v_gene: TRBV9

CDR3aa: ATTEQMNTEAF
j_gene: TRBJ1-1
v_gene: TRBV10-2

CDR3aa: ASSRAGGPDTQY
j_gene: TRBJ2-3
v_gene: TRBV28

CDR3aa: ASSTPGLAGTDTQY
j_gene: TRBJ2-3
v_gene: TRBV19

CDR3aa: ASSVDERGSNEQF
j_gene: TRBJ2-1
v_gene: TRBV9

CDR3aa: ARSLACAGGYNSPLH
j_gene: TRBJ1-6
v_gene: TRBV5-3

CDR3aa: ASSGTPEGIGNIQY
j_gene: TRBJ2-4
v_gene: TRBV28

CDR3aa: ASSERAGGANIQY
j_gene: TRBJ2-4
v_gene: TRBV10-1

CDR3aa: ASSVGERNEQF
j_gene: TRBJ2-1
v_gene: TRBV9